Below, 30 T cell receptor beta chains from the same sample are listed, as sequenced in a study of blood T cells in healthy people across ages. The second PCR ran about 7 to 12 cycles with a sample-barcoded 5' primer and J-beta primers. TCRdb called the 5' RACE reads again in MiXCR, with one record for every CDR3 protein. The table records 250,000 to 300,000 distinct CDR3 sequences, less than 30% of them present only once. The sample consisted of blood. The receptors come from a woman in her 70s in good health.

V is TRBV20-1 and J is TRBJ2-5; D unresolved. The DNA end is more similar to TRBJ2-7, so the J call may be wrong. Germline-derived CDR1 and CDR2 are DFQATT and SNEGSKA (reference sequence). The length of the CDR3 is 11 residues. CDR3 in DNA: TGCAGTGCTAGAGTTAGCTACGAGCAGTACTTC. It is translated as CSARVSYEQYF.

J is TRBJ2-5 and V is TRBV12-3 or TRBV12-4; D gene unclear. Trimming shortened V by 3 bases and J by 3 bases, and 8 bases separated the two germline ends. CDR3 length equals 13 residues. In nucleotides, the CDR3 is TGTGCCAGCAGTTTCGAGAGGAAAGAGACCCAGTACTTC. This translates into CASSFERKETQYF.

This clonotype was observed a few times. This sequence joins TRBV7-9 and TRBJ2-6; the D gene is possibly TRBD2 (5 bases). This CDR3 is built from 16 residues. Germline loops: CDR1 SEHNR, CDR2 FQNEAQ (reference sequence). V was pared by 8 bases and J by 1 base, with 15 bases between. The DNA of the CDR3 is TGTGCCAGCCGAGGGATTTTCGTGTCTGGGGCCAACGTCCTGACTTTC. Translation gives CASRGIFVSGANVLTF.

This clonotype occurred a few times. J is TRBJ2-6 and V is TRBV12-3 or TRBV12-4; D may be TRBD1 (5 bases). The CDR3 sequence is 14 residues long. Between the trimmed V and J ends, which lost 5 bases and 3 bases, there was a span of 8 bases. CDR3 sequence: CASSIRDGANVLTF. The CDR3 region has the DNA TGTGCCAGCAGTATCAGGGATGGGGCCAACGTCCTGACTTTC.

The DNA of the CDR3 is TGTGCCAGCAGCTTGGGCGGGGGGACCGGACAGCCCCAGCATTTT. Its translation is CASSLGGGTGQPQHF. The V call is TRBV5-5, the J call TRBJ1-5; D possibly corresponds to TRBD1 (5 bases). Germline V gene sequence: CDR1 SGHKS, CDR2 YYEKEE (reference sequence). Trimming cost V 0 bases and J 7 bases, with 14 bases left between them. CDR3 size: 15 residues.

CDR3 residues: CASRPPGRGKIFEQYF. CDR3 bases: TGTGCCAGCAGACCGCCCGGCAGGGGTAAGATCTTCGAGCAGTACTTC. The chain couples TRBV28 to TRBJ2-7; D perhaps matches TRBD1 (6 bases). Germline CDR1 is MDHEN and CDR2 is SYDVKM. V was pared by 6 bases and J by 6 bases, with 24 bases between. The CDR3 is 16 amino acids.

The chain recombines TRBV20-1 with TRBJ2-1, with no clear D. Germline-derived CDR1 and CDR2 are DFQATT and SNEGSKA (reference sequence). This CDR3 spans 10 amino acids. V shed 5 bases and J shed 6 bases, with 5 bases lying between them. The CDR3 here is CSAESNEQFF. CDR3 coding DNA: TGCAGTGCTGAGAGCAATGAGCAGTTCTTC.

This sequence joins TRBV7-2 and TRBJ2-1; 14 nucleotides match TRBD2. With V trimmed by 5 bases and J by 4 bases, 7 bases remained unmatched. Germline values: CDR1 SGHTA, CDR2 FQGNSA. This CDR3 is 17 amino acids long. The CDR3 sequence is CASSQTSGRDSYNEQFF. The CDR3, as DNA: TGTGCCAGCAGCCAGACTAGCGGGAGGGACAGTTACAATGAGCAGTTCTTC. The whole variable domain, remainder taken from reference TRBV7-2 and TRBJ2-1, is GAGVSQSPSNKVTEKGKDVELRCDPISGHTALYWYRQSLGQGLEFLIYFQGNSAPDKSGLPSDRFSAERTGGSVSTLTIQRTQQEDSAVYLCASSQTSGRDSYNEQFFGPGTRLTVL.

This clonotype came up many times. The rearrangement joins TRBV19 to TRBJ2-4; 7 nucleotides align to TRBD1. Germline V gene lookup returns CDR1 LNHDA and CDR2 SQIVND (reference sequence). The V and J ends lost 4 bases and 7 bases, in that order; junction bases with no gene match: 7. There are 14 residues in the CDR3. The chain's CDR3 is CASSTQGTGNIQYF. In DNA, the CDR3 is TGTGCCAGTAGTACACAGGGGACGGGGAACATTCAGTACTTC.

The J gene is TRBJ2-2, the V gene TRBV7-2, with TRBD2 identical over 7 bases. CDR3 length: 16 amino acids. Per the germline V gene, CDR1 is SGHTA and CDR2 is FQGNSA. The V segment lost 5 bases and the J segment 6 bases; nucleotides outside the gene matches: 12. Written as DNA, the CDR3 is TGTGCCAGCAGCCTACGAGCCCCTACTAGCGCCGGGGAGCTGTTTTTT. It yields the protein CASSLRAPTSAGELFF.

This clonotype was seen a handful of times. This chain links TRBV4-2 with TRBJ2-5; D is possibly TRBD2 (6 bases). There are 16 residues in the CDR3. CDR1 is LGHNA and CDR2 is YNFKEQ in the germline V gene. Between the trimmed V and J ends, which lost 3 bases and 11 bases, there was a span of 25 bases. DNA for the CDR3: TGTGCCAGCAGCCACGTGCCCGGGACGGCGGTTCGGGAGCAGTACTTC. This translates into CASSHVPGTAVREQYF.

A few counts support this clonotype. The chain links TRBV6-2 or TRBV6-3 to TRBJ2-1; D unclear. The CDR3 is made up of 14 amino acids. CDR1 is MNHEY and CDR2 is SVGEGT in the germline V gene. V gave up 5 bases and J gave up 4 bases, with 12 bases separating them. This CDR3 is CASSPQSGYNEQFF. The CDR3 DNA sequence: TGTGCCAGCAGTCCCCAATCCGGGTACAATGAGCAGTTCTTC.

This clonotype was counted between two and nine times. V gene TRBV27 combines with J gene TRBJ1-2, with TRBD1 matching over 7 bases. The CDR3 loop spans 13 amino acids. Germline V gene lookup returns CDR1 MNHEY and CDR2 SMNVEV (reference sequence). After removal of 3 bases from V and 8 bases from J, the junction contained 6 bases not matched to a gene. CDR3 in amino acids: CASSFRQGGGYTF. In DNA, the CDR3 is TGTGCCAGCAGTTTTCGACAGGGAGGAGGCTACACCTTC.

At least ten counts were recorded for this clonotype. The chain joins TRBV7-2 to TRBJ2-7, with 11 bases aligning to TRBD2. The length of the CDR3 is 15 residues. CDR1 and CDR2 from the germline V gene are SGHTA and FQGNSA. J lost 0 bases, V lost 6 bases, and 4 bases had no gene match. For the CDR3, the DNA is TGTGCCAGCAGACGGACTAGCGGGTCCTCCTACGAGCAGTACTTC. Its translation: CASRRTSGSSYEQYF.

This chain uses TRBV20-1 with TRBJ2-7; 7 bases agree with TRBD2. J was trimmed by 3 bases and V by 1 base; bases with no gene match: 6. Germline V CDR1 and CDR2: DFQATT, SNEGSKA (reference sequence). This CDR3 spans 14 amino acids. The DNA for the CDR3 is TGCAGTGCTAGAGGGGAGGGAGTCAACTACGAGCAGTACTTC. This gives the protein CSARGEGVNYEQYF.

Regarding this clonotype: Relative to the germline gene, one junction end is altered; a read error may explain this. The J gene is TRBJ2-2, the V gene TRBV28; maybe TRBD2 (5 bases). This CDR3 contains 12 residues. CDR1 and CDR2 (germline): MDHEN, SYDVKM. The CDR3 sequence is CASSLRIGELFF. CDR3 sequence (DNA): TGTGCCAGCAGCCTAAGGATCGGGGAGCTATTTTTT.

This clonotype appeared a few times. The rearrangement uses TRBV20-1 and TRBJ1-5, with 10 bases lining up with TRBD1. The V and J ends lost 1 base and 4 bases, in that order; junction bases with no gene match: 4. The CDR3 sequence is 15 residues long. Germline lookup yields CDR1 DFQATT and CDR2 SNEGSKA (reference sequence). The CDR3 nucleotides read TGCAGTGCTAGAGTTGCGGGACAGGGGAATCAGCCCCAGCATTTT. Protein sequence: CSARVAGQGNQPQHF.

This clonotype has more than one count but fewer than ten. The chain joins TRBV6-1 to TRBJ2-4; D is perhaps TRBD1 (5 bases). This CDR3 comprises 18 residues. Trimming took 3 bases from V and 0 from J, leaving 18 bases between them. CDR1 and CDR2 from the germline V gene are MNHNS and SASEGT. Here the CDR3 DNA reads TGTGCCAGCAGTGAGGGGCTTAGAGGTCTACTAGCCAAAAACATTCAGTACTTC. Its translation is CASSEGLRGLLAKNIQYF.

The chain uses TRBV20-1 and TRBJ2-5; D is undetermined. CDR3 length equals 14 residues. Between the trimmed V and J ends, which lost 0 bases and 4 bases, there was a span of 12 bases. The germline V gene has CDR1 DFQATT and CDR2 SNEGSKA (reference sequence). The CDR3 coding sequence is TGCAGTGCTAGAGAGGACCCCTCCTCAGAGACCCAGTACTTC. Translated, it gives CSAREDPSSETQYF.

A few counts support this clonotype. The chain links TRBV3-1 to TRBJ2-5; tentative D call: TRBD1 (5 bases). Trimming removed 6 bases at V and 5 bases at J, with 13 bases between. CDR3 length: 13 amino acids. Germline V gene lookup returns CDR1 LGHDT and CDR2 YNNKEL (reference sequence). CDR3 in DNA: TGTGCCAGCAGGTTACAGGCGTTGGAGACCCAGTACTTC. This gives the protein CASRLQALETQYF.

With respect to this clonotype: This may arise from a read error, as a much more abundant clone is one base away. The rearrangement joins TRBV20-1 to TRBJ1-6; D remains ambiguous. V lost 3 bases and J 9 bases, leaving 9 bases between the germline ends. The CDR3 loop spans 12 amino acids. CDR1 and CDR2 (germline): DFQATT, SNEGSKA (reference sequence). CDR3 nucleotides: TGCAGTGCTAGGATCTCAGCTTCACCCCTCCACTTT. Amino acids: CSARISASPLHF.

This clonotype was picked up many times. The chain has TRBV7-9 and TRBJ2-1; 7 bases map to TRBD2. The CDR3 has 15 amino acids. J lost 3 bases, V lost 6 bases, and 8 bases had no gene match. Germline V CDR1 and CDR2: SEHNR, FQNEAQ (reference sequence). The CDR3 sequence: CASRPGTTIYNEQFF. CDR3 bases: TGTGCCAGCAGACCCGGGACTACAATCTACAATGAGCAGTTCTTC. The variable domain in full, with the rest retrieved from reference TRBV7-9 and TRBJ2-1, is DTGVSQNPRHKITKRGQNVTFRCDPISEHNRLYWYRQTLGQGPEFLTYFQNEAQLEKSRLLSDRFSAERPKGSFSTLEIQRTEQGDSAMYLCASRPGTTIYNEQFFGPGTRLTVL.

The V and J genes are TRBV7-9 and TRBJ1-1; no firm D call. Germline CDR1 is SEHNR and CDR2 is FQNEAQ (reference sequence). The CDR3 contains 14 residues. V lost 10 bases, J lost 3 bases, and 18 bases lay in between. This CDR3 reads CATLVLSGDTEAFF. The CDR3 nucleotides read TGTGCCACCCTCGTTTTGTCCGGAGACACTGAAGCTTTCTTT.

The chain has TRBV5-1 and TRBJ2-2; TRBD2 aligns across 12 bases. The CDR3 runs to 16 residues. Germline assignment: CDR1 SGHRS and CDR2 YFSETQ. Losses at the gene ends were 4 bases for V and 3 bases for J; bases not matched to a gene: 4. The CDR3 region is CASSKRLAGDTGELFF. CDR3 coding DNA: TGCGCCAGCAGCAAGCGACTAGCGGGGGACACCGGGGAGCTGTTTTTT.

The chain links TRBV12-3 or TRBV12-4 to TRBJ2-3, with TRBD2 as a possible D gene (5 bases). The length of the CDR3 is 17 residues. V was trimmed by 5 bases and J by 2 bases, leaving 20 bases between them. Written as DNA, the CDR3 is TGTGCCAGCAGTGCCCCACTAGTGGGAGTGTTCACAGATACGCAGTATTTT. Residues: CASSAPLVGVFTDTQYF.

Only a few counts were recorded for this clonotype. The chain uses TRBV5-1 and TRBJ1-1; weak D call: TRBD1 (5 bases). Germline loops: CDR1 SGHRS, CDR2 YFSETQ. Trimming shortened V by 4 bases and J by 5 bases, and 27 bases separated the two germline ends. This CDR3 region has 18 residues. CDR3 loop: CASSPGRGATLGRTEAFF. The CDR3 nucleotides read TGCGCCAGCAGCCCCGGTCGAGGGGCCACCCTAGGGAGGACTGAAGCTTTCTTT.

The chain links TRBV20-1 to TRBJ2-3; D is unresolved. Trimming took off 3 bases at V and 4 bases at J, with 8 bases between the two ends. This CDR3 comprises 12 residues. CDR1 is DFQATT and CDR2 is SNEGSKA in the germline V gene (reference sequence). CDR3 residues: CSASIGPDTQYF. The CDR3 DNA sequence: TGCAGTGCTAGTATCGGTCCAGATACGCAGTATTTT.

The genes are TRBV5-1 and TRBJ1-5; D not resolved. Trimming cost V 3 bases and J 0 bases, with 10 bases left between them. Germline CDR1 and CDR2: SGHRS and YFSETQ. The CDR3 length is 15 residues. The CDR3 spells CASSSDGNSNQPQHF. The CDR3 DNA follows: TGCGCCAGCAGCTCCGACGGAAATAGCAATCAGCCCCAGCATTTT.

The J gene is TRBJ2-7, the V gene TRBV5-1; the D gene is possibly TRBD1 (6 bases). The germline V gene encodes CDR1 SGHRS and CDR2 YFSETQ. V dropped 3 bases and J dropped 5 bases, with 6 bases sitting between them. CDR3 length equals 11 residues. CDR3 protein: CASSWDNEQYF. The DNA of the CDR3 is TGCGCCAGCAGCTGGGACAACGAGCAGTACTTC.

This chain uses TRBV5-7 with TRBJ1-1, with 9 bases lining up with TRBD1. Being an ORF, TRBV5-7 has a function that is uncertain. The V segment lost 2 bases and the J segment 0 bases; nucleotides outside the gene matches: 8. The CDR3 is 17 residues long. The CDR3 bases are TGTGCCAGCAGCTTTACAGGGGGCCCTATACTGAACACTGAAGCTTTCTTT. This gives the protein CASSFTGGPILNTEAFF.